This record looks at one T cell receptor beta chain sequence and its context. What it recognizes is unknown. The data belong to a study of cytomegalovirus exposure and HLA in healthy donors. Findings of the study overall: Prior analysis indicated that the majority of TCR beta V segments exhibited productivity approximately 87% or approximately 30% of the time. It was taken for granted in presence/absence analyses that sequencing depth across donors was roughly uniform. A few V segments could not be told apart, such as TRBV6-2 and TRBV6-3, and were left out.

The CDR3 extends over 15 amino acids. Per germline, CDR1 MNHEY and CDR2 SVGAGI. V lost 6 bases, J lost 4 bases, and 3 bases stayed unmatched. PCR amplification relied on 60 Vbeta primers (plus 13 Jbeta primers). Libraries were prepared by immunoSEQ multiplex PCR; TCRdb keeps only in-frame clonotypes and omits some of them. The data show over 65,000 clones, roughly 80% seen once. Sequenced material: PBMCs. The chain joins TRBV6-5 to TRBJ2-3; 14 bases align to TRBD2. The source of this sequence is a woman between 25 and 40 years old in good health and CMV-seronegative. The CDR3 loop reads CASSPTSGGADTQYF. CDR3 bases: TGTGCCAGCAGCCCGACTAGCGGGGGGGCAGATACGCAGTATTTT.